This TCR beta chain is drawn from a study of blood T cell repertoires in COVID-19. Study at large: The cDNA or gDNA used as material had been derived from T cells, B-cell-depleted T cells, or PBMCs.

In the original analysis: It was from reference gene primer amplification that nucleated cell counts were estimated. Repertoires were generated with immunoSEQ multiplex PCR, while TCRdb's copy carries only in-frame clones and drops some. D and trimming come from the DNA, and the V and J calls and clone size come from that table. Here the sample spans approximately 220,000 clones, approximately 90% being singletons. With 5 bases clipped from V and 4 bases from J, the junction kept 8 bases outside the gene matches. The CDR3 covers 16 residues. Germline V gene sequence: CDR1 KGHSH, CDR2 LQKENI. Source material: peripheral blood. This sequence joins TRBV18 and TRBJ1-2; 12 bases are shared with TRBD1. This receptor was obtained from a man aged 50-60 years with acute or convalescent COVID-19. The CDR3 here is CASSARDRGQIYGYTF. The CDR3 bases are TGTGCCAGCTCAGCGCGGGACAGGGGGCAGATCTATGGCTACACCTTC. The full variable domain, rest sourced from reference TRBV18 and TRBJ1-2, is NAGVMQNPRHLVRRRGQEARLRCSPMKGHSHVYWYRQLPEEGLKFMVYLQKENIIDESGMPKERFSAEFPKEGPSILRIQQVVRGDSAAYFCASSARDRGQIYGYTFGSGTRLTVV.